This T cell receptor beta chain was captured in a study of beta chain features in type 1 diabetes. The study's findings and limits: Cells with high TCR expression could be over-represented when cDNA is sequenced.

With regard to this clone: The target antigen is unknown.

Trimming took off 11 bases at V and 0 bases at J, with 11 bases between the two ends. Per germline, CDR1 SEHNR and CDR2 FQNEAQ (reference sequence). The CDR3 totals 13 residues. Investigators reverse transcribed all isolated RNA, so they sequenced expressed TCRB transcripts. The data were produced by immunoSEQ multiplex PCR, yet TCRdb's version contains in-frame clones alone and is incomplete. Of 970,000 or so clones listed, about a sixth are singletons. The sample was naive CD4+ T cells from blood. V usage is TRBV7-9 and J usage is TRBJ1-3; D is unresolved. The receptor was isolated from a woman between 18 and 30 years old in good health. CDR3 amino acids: CAWAGSSGNTIYF. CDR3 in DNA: TGTGCCTGGGCCGGGTCCTCTGGAAACACCATATATTTT.